This is a list of T cell receptor beta chains from one sample in a study of cytomegalovirus exposure and HLA in healthy donors. Only in-frame clones appear in the TCRdb table, and some are missing; sequencing was by immunoSEQ multiplex PCR. Of under 200,000 clones in the sample, approximately 86% were seen once. Sequenced material: PBMCs. These receptors came from a woman younger than 45 in good health and CMV-seronegative. Each CDR3 is given with its conserved first and last residue. D genes are given only for firm matches. Not all rows give a size; the values are once, few, many and, for expanded clones, a class.

D: .
J: TRBJ1-1
size: .
V: TRBV11-1
DNA: TGTGCCAGCAGCTTCCTAAGTAACACTGAAGCTTTCTTT
CDR3: CASSFLSNTEAFF

D: TRBD2
J: TRBJ2-7
size: .
V: TRBV25-1
DNA: TGTGCCACCCGGGGGGGTTTCTCCTACGAGCAGTACTTC
CDR3: CATRGGFSYEQYF

D: TRBD1
J: TRBJ2-5
size: .
V: TRBV7-9
DNA: TGTGCCAGCAGCGGCCAGGGGGCTCCGGGAGAGACCCAGTACTTC
CDR3: CASSGQGAPGETQYF

D: TRBD2
J: TRBJ2-2
size: .
V: TRBV19
DNA: TGTGCCAGTAGTATCCAGACTAGCGGGGGAAACACCGGGGAGCTGTTTTTT
CDR3: CASSIQTSGGNTGELFF

D: .
J: TRBJ1-1
size: .
V: TRBV9
DNA: TGTGCCAGCAGCAGGGTTCAGGGGACCTTCGAAGCTTTCTTT
CDR3: CASSRVQGTFEAFF

D: TRBD2
J: TRBJ2-1
size: once
V: TRBV10-1
DNA: TGCGCCAGCAGTGTAGGGACTAGCCCAGACAATGAGCAGTTCTTC
CDR3: CASSVGTSPDNEQFF

D: TRBD2
J: TRBJ2-3
size: .
V: TRBV19
DNA: TGTGCCAGTAGTAAGACTAGCGGGAGTACAGATACGCAGTATTTT
CDR3: CASSKTSGSTDTQYF

D: .
J: TRBJ1-5
size: .
V: TRBV5-6
DNA: TGTGCCAGCAGCAAGTGGGAAGGGGTCGGTCAGCCCCAGCATTTT
CDR3: CASSKWEGVGQPQHF

D: .
J: TRBJ2-7
size: few
V: TRBV28
DNA: TGTGCCAGCTCCTTCCGGGACATCGACTACGAGCAGTACTTC
CDR3: CASSFRDIDYEQYF

D: .
J: TRBJ1-6
size: .
V: TRBV27
DNA: TGTGCCAGCAGTTTTAACAGGGAGGGGCATTCACCCCTCCACTTT
CDR3: CASSFNREGHSPLHF

D: TRBD2
J: TRBJ2-2
size: .
V: TRBV4-1
DNA: TGCGCCAGCAGCCCCTTTGTAGGGACTAGCGGGGCGGTCGGGGAGCTGTTTTTT
CDR3: CASSPFVGTSGAVGELFF

D: .
J: TRBJ2-1
size: .
V: TRBV7-9
DNA: TGTGCCAGCGCCATCAGCGGGTACAATGAGCAGTTCTTC
CDR3: CASAISGYNEQFF

D: TRBD2
J: TRBJ2-5
size: .
V: TRBV5-4
DNA: TGTGCCAGCAGCGTTAGCGGGCACCAAGAGACCCAGTACTTC
CDR3: CASSVSGHQETQYF

D: .
J: TRBJ1-3
size: .
V: TRBV5-4
DNA: TGTGCCAGCAGCTCCTCCGATTGGGGGGCTGGAAACACCATATATTTT
CDR3: CASSSSDWGAGNTIYF

D: TRBD2
J: TRBJ2-5
size: .
V: TRBV2
DNA: TGTGCTAGTCTAAGCGGGAGTGGAGAGACCCAGTACTTC
CDR3: CASLSGSGETQYF

D: .
J: TRBJ2-7
size: .
V: TRBV20-1
DNA: TGCAGTCCGGGATCCCTGTACGAGCAGTACTTC
CDR3: CSPGSLYEQYF

D: .
J: TRBJ1-1
size: .
V: TRBV7-2
DNA: TGTGCCAGCAGCCCTCGTCACGGTGAAGCTTTCTTT
CDR3: CASSPRHGEAFF

D: .
J: TRBJ1-5
size: .
V: TRBV4-2
DNA: TGTGCCAGCAGCCAAGGGCAGGGGTCTCAGCCCCAGCATTTT
CDR3: CASSQGQGSQPQHF

D: TRBD1
J: TRBJ2-1
size: .
V: TRBV6-5
DNA: TGTGCCAGCAGTTACGTGGGACAGGGTGGTGTTGGGCAGTTCTTC
CDR3: CASSYVGQGGVGQFF

D: TRBD2
J: TRBJ2-3
size: .
V: TRBV5-8
DNA: TGTGCCAGCAGCTTGGCTCTGGGGCGGGGGAATACGCAGTATTTT
CDR3: CASSLALGRGNTQYF

D: .
J: TRBJ2-3
size: .
V: TRBV29-1
DNA: TGCAGCGTTCGCCAAGGGGGGGAAATCCCAGATACGCAGTATTTT
CDR3: CSVRQGGEIPDTQYF

D: TRBD1
J: TRBJ2-2
size: .
V: TRBV27
DNA: TGTGCCAGCAAATGGGGACAGGGGACCACCGGGGAGCTGTTTTTT
CDR3: CASKWGQGTTGELFF

D: TRBD2
J: TRBJ2-1
size: .
V: TRBV7-9
DNA: TGTGCCAGCAGCCCTGGGACTAGCGGGGACTACAATGAGCAGTTCTTC
CDR3: CASSPGTSGDYNEQFF

D: .
J: TRBJ1-2
size: .
V: TRBV5-6
DNA: TGTGCCAGCAGCTTCGTCGGGCGGGGAGATGGCTACACCTTC
CDR3: CASSFVGRGDGYTF

D: .
J: TRBJ1-1
size: .
V: TRBV6-6
DNA: TGTGCCAGCAGTCCTTCAGGAAGGGAAGCTTTCTTT
CDR3: CASSPSGREAFF

D: .
J: TRBJ1-4
size: .
V: TRBV28
DNA: TGTGCCAGCAGTCCCCCCGGGGGTGGAGAAGAAAAACTGTTTTTT
CDR3: CASSPPGGGEEKLFF

D: TRBD2
J: TRBJ2-2
size: .
V: TRBV28
DNA: TGTGCCAGCGCCATGAGCGGGGGTGGCACCGGGGAGCTGTTTTTT
CDR3: CASAMSGGGTGELFF

D: .
J: TRBJ2-7
size: .
V: TRBV19
DNA: TGTGCCAGTAGTATAGGGGTAGGAGCCTACGAGCAGTACTTC
CDR3: CASSIGVGAYEQYF

D: .
J: TRBJ1-5
size: .
V: TRBV19
DNA: TGTGCCAGTATGACAGGACTGCATCAGCCCCAGCATTTT
CDR3: CASMTGLHQPQHF

D: .
J: TRBJ1-2
size: .
V: TRBV28
DNA: TGTGCCAGCCGAGGGGGGGCAGATTACTATGGCTACACCTTC
CDR3: CASRGGADYYGYTF

D: TRBD1
J: TRBJ1-2
size: .
V: TRBV6-6
DNA: TGTGCCAGCAGTTTAGAGGGACAGAACTATGGCTACACCTTC
CDR3: CASSLEGQNYGYTF

D: .
J: TRBJ2-5
size: .
V: TRBV5-4
DNA: TGTGCCAGCAGCTTTGGAGGAGTAGAGACCCAGTACTTC
CDR3: CASSFGGVETQYF

D: .
J: TRBJ1-4
size: .
V: TRBV28
DNA: TGTGCCAGCAGGGAACAGGGAGATGAAAAACTGTTTTTT
CDR3: CASREQGDEKLFF

D: TRBD1
J: TRBJ2-7
size: .
V: TRBV11-2
DNA: TGTGCCAGCAGCTTAATCCCGGGACAGGTCTACGAGCAGTACTTC
CDR3: CASSLIPGQVYEQYF

D: .
J: TRBJ2-7
size: .
V: TRBV11-2
DNA: TGTGCCAGCAGCCCACCCGAAGACAGCTGGGGTATATACGAGCAGTACTTC
CDR3: CASSPPEDSWGIYEQYF

D: TRBD1
J: TRBJ1-5
size: .
V: TRBV10-2
DNA: TGCGCCAGCAGCGACAGGGAGCGTAATCAGCCCCAGCATTTT
CDR3: CASSDRERNQPQHF

D: TRBD1
J: TRBJ1-1
size: .
V: TRBV5-4
DNA: TGTGCCAGCAGCTTGGATGGTGTACAGGGGGATCCTGAAGCTTTCTTT
CDR3: CASSLDGVQGDPEAFF

D: TRBD1
J: TRBJ1-1
size: .
V: TRBV28
DNA: TGTGCCAGCAGTCCCCTTGGACAGGGCGAGTTCTTT
CDR3: CASSPLGQGEFF

D: .
J: TRBJ2-3
size: .
V: TRBV9
DNA: TGTGCCAGCAGCGTAGGTGGCCGTGGCACAGATACGCAGTATTTT
CDR3: CASSVGGRGTDTQYF

D: .
J: TRBJ2-5
size: .
V: TRBV6-1
DNA: TGTGCCAGCAGCGCTTTAGGAGAAGAGACCCAGTACTTC
CDR3: CASSALGEETQYF

D: .
J: TRBJ2-2
size: .
V: TRBV29-1
DNA: TGCAGCGTTGAGGTTACAGCGAACACCGGGGAGCTGTTTTTT
CDR3: CSVEVTANTGELFF

D: .
J: TRBJ1-5
size: .
V: TRBV7-2
DNA: TGTGCCAGCAGCCTCCGGACAAGGGGCCAGCCCCAGCATTTT
CDR3: CASSLRTRGQPQHF

D: TRBD2
J: TRBJ2-2
size: .
V: TRBV9
DNA: TGTGCCAGCAGCGCCGGGTCACTAGCGGGAGTGGGGGAGCTGTTTTTT
CDR3: CASSAGSLAGVGELFF

D: .
J: TRBJ2-3
size: once
V: TRBV5-1
DNA: TGCGCCAGCAGCTCCAACAGGGAAGGAGCCACAGATACGCAGTATTTT
CDR3: CASSSNREGATDTQYF

D: .
J: TRBJ1-6
size: .
V: TRBV6-1
DNA: TGTGCCAGCAGTTGGTCGGACAGTCGGCCGTCCCTCCACTTT
CDR3: CASSWSDSRPSLHF

D: TRBD1
J: TRBJ1-2
size: .
V: TRBV6-1
DNA: TGTGCCAGCAGTAGACAGGGGAACTATGGCTACACCTTC
CDR3: CASSRQGNYGYTF

D: .
J: TRBJ2-7
size: .
V: TRBV15
DNA: TGTGCCACCAGCAGAGAAGGGGGCTACGAGCAGTACTTC
CDR3: CATSREGGYEQYF

D: TRBD2
J: TRBJ2-3
size: .
V: TRBV2
DNA: TGTGCCAGCAGTGAACTAGCGGGAGGCGCTAGCACAGATACGCAGTATTTT
CDR3: CASSELAGGASTDTQYF

D: TRBD1
J: TRBJ2-7
size: .
V: TRBV25-1
DNA: TGTGCCAGCAGGCGGGGGACAGGGGAACACGAGCAGTACTTC
CDR3: CASRRGTGEHEQYF

D: TRBD2
J: TRBJ2-7
size: .
V: TRBV4-2
DNA: TGTGCCAGCAGCCAGGTAGGCGGGAGGGGAGAGCAGTACTTC
CDR3: CASSQVGGRGEQYF